The 32 T cell receptor beta chains below were found in one sample sequenced in a study of cytomegalovirus exposure and HLA in healthy donors. PCR involved 60 Vbeta and 13 Jbeta primers. Repertoires were generated with immunoSEQ multiplex PCR, while TCRdb's copy carries only in-frame clones and drops some. The sample lists about 200,000 clones; roughly four fifths were seen once. Source material: PBMCs. The receptors stem from a woman in her 40s in good health and CMV-seronegative.

This rearrangement joins TRBV7-2 to TRBJ1-1; D is unclear. V was cut by 5 bases and J by 1 base, with 11 bases left in between. The CDR3 length is 14 residues. The V gene's germline CDR1 is SGHTA and CDR2 FQGNSA. CDR3 loop: CASSPGGSNTEAFF. The CDR3 nucleotides are TGTGCCAGCAGCCCCGGCGGTTCGAACACTGAAGCTTTCTTT.

V is TRBV18 and J is TRBJ2-7; 7 nucleotides line up with TRBD1. The J segment lost 6 bases and the V segment lost 3 bases, leaving 11 bases of the junction unmatched. CDR3 length equals 15 residues. Germline lookup yields CDR1 KGHSH and CDR2 LQKENI. CDR3 protein: CASSPTGSNLAEQYF. Here the CDR3 DNA reads TGTGCCAGCTCACCGACAGGGTCCAATTTGGCCGAGCAGTACTTC.

CDR3: CASSLMQGSNQPQHF. CDR3 coding DNA: TGTGCCAGCTCACTTATGCAGGGAAGCAATCAGCCCCAGCATTTT. V and J are TRBV18 and TRBJ1-5, with a tentative D call TRBD1 (5 bases). This CDR3 region has 15 residues. The V and J ends lost 4 bases and 1 base respectively, with 11 bases between them. The germline V gene encodes CDR1 KGHSH and CDR2 LQKENI.

The chain couples TRBV27 to TRBJ2-7, with 8 bases matching TRBD1. CDR1 and CDR2 (germline): MNHEY, SMNVEV (reference sequence). This CDR3 is 13 amino acids long. J lost 7 bases, V lost 2 bases, and 4 bases had no gene match. The CDR3 sequence is CASSLHTGGEQYF. CDR3 nucleotide sequence: TGTGCCAGCAGTTTACATACAGGGGGAGAGCAGTACTTC.

The genes are TRBV9 and TRBJ2-1; 8 bases line up with TRBD2. Germline values: CDR1 SGDLS, CDR2 YYNGEE. CDR3 length equals 14 residues. V dropped 4 bases and J dropped 9; count of bases not matched to a gene: 9. The CDR3 is CASSPGTSPAEQFF. DNA of the CDR3: TGTGCCAGCAGCCCCGGGACTAGTCCGGCTGAGCAGTTCTTC.

The rearrangement links TRBV2 to TRBJ1-1; D remains ambiguous. Germline V gene lookup returns CDR1 SNHLY and CDR2 FYNNEI. The ends were cut back, 3 bases at V and 4 bases at J, with 9 bases in the middle. This CDR3 is built from 13 residues. The CDR3 spells CASSETLGTEAFF. In DNA, the CDR3 is TGTGCCAGCAGTGAGACTTTGGGCACTGAAGCTTTCTTT.

The rearrangement joins TRBV11-2 to TRBJ2-7; TRBD2 is a possible D gene (6 bases). The CDR3 has 15 residues. Deletions cut 0 bases from V and 2 bases from J, with 11 bases between. Germline values: CDR1 SGHAT, CDR2 FQNNGV. The CDR3 bases are TGTGCCAGCAGCTTAGATTGGACTACAGCCTACGAGCAGTACTTC. Translation gives CASSLDWTTAYEQYF.

This clone came up once. The chain has TRBV7-9 and TRBJ2-2, with D possibly TRBD2 on 6 matching bases. Germline CDR1 and CDR2: SEHNR and FQNEAQ (reference sequence). The CDR3 runs to 14 residues. Trimming removed 9 bases at V and 2 bases at J, with 13 bases between. The CDR3 loop is CASGTGVNTGELFF. The CDR3 DNA is TGTGCCAGTGGGACTGGGGTAAACACCGGGGAGCTGTTTTTT. Variable domain in full (rest from reference TRBV7-9 and TRBJ2-2): DTGVSQNPRHKITKRGQNVTFRCDPISEHNRLYWYRQTLGQGPEFLTYFQNEAQLEKSRLLSDRFSAERPKGSFSTLEIQRTEQGDSAMYLCASGTGVNTGELFFGEGSRLTVL.

Here the CDR3 reads CASSQDRSLLYEQFF. The CDR3 nucleotides read TGCGCCAGCAGCCAAGATCGGTCCCTGTTGTATGAGCAGTTCTTC. The chain carries TRBV4-1 and TRBJ2-1; D not certain. Per germline, CDR1 MGHRA and CDR2 YSYEKL. This CDR3 is built from 15 residues. Between the trimmed V and J ends, which lost 0 bases and 8 bases, there was a span of 14 bases.

This chain links TRBV5-1 with TRBJ2-1; 11 bases align to TRBD2. In germline, CDR1 is SGHRS, CDR2 YFSETQ. The CDR3 sequence is 16 residues long. V shed 0 bases and J 8 bases; nucleotides not matched to a gene: 7. The CDR3 bases are TGCGCCAGCAGCTTGGATAGCGGGAGGGGGGTCGATGAGCAGTTCTTC. This codes for CASSLDSGRGVDEQFF.

This clone was seen more than once but under ten times. The chain combines TRBV5-1 with TRBJ1-1; D not resolved. The V gene's germline CDR1 is SGHRS and CDR2 YFSETQ. The CDR3 length is 15 residues. V was pared by 0 bases and J by 7 bases, with 16 bases between. The CDR3 loop reads CASSLALREGFEAFF. The CDR3, as DNA: TGCGCCAGCAGCTTGGCCTTACGGGAAGGATTTGAAGCTTTCTTT. Full variable domain (missing parts from reference TRBV5-1 and TRBJ1-1): KAGVTQTPRYLIKTRGQQVTLSCSPISGHRSVSWYQQTPGQGLQFLFEYFSETQRNKGNFPGRFSGRQFSNSRSEMNVSTLELGDSALYLCASSLALREGFEAFFGQGTRLTVV.

This chain links TRBV4-1 with TRBJ2-1, with unresolved D. CDR1 and CDR2 from the germline V gene are MGHRA and YSYEKL. V lost 1 base and J lost 10, with 17 bases in between. The CDR3 runs to 15 residues. The CDR3 protein is CASSQALISVQEQFF. CDR3 nucleotide sequence: TGCGCCAGCAGCCAAGCGTTAATCTCTGTACAGGAGCAGTTCTTC.

The V and J genes are TRBV11-2 and TRBJ2-7, with 9 bases fitting TRBD2. V lost 5 bases, J lost 3 bases, and 5 bases stayed unmatched. CDR1 is SGHAT and CDR2 is FQNNGV in the germline V gene. This CDR3 spans 14 amino acids. CDR3 DNA sequence: TGTGCCAGCAGCCCTAGCGGGACAGTCTACGAGCAGTACTTC. Translated: CASSPSGTVYEQYF.

J is TRBJ2-3 and V is TRBV6-5, with 7 bases lining up with TRBD2. CDR3 length: 13 amino acids. J was trimmed by 2 bases and V by 8 bases; bases with no gene match: 4. The V gene's germline CDR1 is MNHEY and CDR2 SVGAGI. In DNA form, the CDR3 reads TGTGCCAGCGGGAGGGACTTCACAGATACGCAGTATTTT. The encoded protein is CASGRDFTDTQYF.

The chain is built from TRBV5-6 and TRBJ2-1, with TRBD2 as a possible D gene (6 bases). Germline CDR1 is SGHDT and CDR2 is YYEEEE. The CDR3 spans 15 residues. Trimming took off 1 base at V and 7 bases at J, with 15 bases between the two ends. The CDR3 protein is CASSLFAVGSNEQFF. DNA for the CDR3: TGTGCCAGCAGCTTGTTCGCAGTCGGGAGTAATGAGCAGTTCTTC.

The chain employs TRBV6-6 and TRBJ2-5; D may be TRBD1 (6 bases). V lost 5 bases, J lost 3 bases, and 10 bases lay in between. The CDR3 loop spans 13 amino acids. Germline V lookup: CDR1 MNHNY, CDR2 SVGAGI (reference sequence). CDR3 amino acids: CASSKGVEETQYF. DNA of the CDR3: TGTGCCAGCAGTAAGGGGGTTGAAGAGACCCAGTACTTC.

The chain joins TRBV27 to TRBJ2-5; D is perhaps TRBD2 (5 bases). The CDR3 length is 13 residues. V lost 3 bases, J lost 7 bases, and 12 bases lay in between. Per germline, CDR1 MNHEY and CDR2 SMNVEV (reference sequence). CDR3 nucleotides: TGTGCCAGCAGTTTCGGCGGAGGAGGGACCCAGTACTTC. Its translation: CASSFGGGGTQYF.

The CDR3 region is CASSGSGRGKDEQYF. In DNA form, the CDR3 reads TGTGCCAGCAGCGGATCTGGCAGGGGGAAGGACGAGCAGTACTTC. The genes are TRBV9 and TRBJ2-7, with TRBD1 identical over 7 bases. The CDR3 sequence is 15 residues long. V lost 3 bases to trimming and J lost 5 bases; unmatched junction nucleotides: 11. Germline V gene data show CDR1 as SGDLS and CDR2 as YYNGEE.

The rearrangement joins TRBV20-1 to TRBJ2-7, with a tentative D call TRBD2 (6 bases). CDR3 length equals 11 residues. V was clipped by 8 bases and J by 2 bases, with 10 bases between them. Per the germline V gene, CDR1 is DFQATT and CDR2 is SNEGSKA (reference sequence). The CDR3 DNA sequence: TGCAGTCTCGGGGGTGCCTACGAGCAGTACTTC. Its translation is CSLGGAYEQYF.

This chain joins TRBV21-1 and TRBJ2-2; the table's D call of TRBD1 was not tested on the DNA. TRBV21-1 is marked as a pseudogene. The CDR3 sequence is 20 residues long. CDR3: CASRKRAEDRPDLDPGELFF. In DNA form, the CDR3 reads TGTGCCAGCAGAAAAAGGGCAGAAGACAGGCCGGACCTAGACCCCGGGGAGCTGTTTTTT.

This rearrangement joins TRBV6-6 to TRBJ1-2; TRBD1 aligns across 9 bases. V was pared by 4 bases and J by 3 bases, with 6 bases of the junction left unmatched. Germline CDR1 and CDR2: MNHNY and SVGAGI (reference sequence). The CDR3 consists of 15 residues. This CDR3 reads CASSSPDRGDYGYTF. The CDR3 DNA is TGTGCCAGCAGTTCCCCGGACAGGGGAGACTATGGCTACACCTTC.

The genes are TRBV7-9 and TRBJ2-1, with 12 bases aligning to TRBD1. V shed 0 bases and J 4 bases; nucleotides not matched to a gene: 1. Germline lookup yields CDR1 SEHNR and CDR2 FQNEAQ (reference sequence). The CDR3 is 16 amino acids. CDR3 in amino acids: CASSLAGQGAYNEQFF. CDR3 DNA sequence: TGTGCCAGCAGCTTAGCGGGACAGGGGGCTTACAATGAGCAGTTCTTC.

The CDR3 loop reads CASSLGRRTHTDTQYF. The CDR3 bases are TGTGCCAGCAGCCTGGGGCGGAGGACCCACACAGATACGCAGTATTTT. The chain has TRBV5-4 and TRBJ2-3; D might be TRBD1 or TRBD2, each matching 5 bases. Germline V gives CDR1 SGHNT, CDR2 YYREEE (reference sequence). CDR3 length: 16 amino acids. V lost 4 bases, J lost 2 bases, and 17 bases lay in between. The whole variable domain, remainder taken from reference TRBV5-4 and TRBJ2-3, is ETGVTQSPTHLIKTRGQQVTLRCSSQSGHNTVSWYQQALGQGPQFIFQYYREEENGRGNFPPRFSGLQFPNYSSELNVNALELDDSALYLCASSLGRRTHTDTQYFGPGTRLTVL.

The J gene is TRBJ2-1, the V gene TRBV27, with unresolved D. Looked up from germline, CDR1 is MNHEY and CDR2 is SMNVEV (reference sequence). Deletions cut 3 bases from V and 7 bases from J, with 16 bases between. This CDR3 has 15 amino acids. The CDR3 nucleotides are TGTGCCAGCAGTTTCTCCACCAAGAGCCTAAATGAGCAGTTCTTC. It encodes CASSFSTKSLNEQFF.

The chain carries TRBV5-1 and TRBJ2-3, with 11 positions matching TRBD2. Germline CDR1 SGHRS, CDR2 YFSETQ. CDR3 length: 15 amino acids. The junction had 5 bases not matched to a gene; V was cut back by 4 bases and J by 4 bases. CDR3 region: CASSIAGGPSDTQYF. In DNA form, the CDR3 reads TGCGCCAGCAGCATAGCGGGAGGGCCTTCAGATACGCAGTATTTT.

In its sample, this clone was seen a few times. The V and J genes are TRBV25-1 and TRBJ2-1; possible D gene TRBD2, 5 bases. V was clipped by 2 bases and J by 8 bases, with 10 bases between them. This CDR3 has 13 amino acids. Per germline, CDR1 MGHDK and CDR2 SYGVNS. The CDR3 region has the DNA TGTGCCAGCAGTGAAGTCCTCGGGGATGAGCAGTTCTTC. This codes for CASSEVLGDEQFF.

This chain joins TRBV28 and TRBJ2-3; 11 bases are shared with TRBD2. There are 17 residues in the CDR3. J was trimmed by 2 bases and V by 7 bases; bases with no gene match: 11. Germline V gene lookup returns CDR1 MDHEN and CDR2 SYDVKM. The CDR3 DNA is TGTGCCAGCATCCCCACCCGGGGACTAGCGGACACAGATACGCAGTATTTT. Its translation: CASIPTRGLADTDTQYF.

The chain uses TRBV5-1 and TRBJ1-1; a weak D match, TRBD1 (6 bases). Deletions cut 3 bases from V and 9 bases from J, with 15 bases between. Per germline, CDR1 SGHRS and CDR2 YFSETQ. The CDR3 contains 13 residues. The CDR3 reads CASSSFGGGKAFF. Here the CDR3 DNA reads TGCGCCAGCAGCTCTTTTGGGGGGGGCAAAGCTTTCTTT. Drawing the rest from reference TRBV5-1 and TRBJ1-1, the complete variable domain is KAGVTQTPRYLIKTRGQQVTLSCSPISGHRSVSWYQQTPGQGLQFLFEYFSETQRNKGNFPGRFSGRQFSNSRSEMNVSTLELGDSALYLCASSSFGGGKAFFGQGTRLTVV.

The chain has TRBV5-1 and TRBJ2-3; 8 positions agree with TRBD1. CDR3 length equals 15 residues. CDR1 is SGHRS, CDR2 YFSETQ, per germline. The V and J ends lost 1 base and 0 bases, in that order; junction bases with no gene match: 1. CDR3 DNA: TGCGCCAGCAGCTTGTGGGACAGGAGCACAGATACGCAGTATTTT. Amino acids: CASSLWDRSTDTQYF.

This chain joins TRBV14 and TRBJ1-4; 7 bases line up with TRBD1. CDR3 length equals 13 residues. The junction had 3 bases not matched to a gene; V was cut back by 0 bases and J by 11 bases. Per the germline V gene, CDR1 is SGHDN and CDR2 is FVKESK. The CDR3 loop reads CASSQDPTGKLFF. CDR3 in DNA: TGTGCCAGCAGCCAAGATCCGACAGGGAAACTGTTTTTT. The complete variable domain, with remaining parts taken from reference TRBV14 and TRBJ1-4, reads EAGVTQFPSHSVIEKGQTVTLRCDPISGHDNLYWYRRVMGKEIKFLLHFVKESKQDESGMPNNRFLAERTGGTYSTLKVQPAELEDSGVYFCASSQDPTGKLFFGSGTQLSVL.

The chain links TRBV30 to TRBJ1-1, with 10 bases aligning to TRBD1. The length of the CDR3 is 14 residues. Germline CDR1 reads GTSNPN; CDR2 reads SVGIG (reference sequence). Trimming cost V 2 bases and J 4 bases; bases outside gene matches: 4. The CDR3 sequence is CAWSRQGAGTEAFF. CDR3 sequence (DNA): TGTGCCTGGAGTCGACAGGGGGCGGGCACTGAAGCTTTCTTT. Combining the CDR3 with reference TRBV30 and TRBJ1-1 gives the whole variable domain SQTIHQWPATLVQPVGSPLSLECTVEGTSNPNLYWYRQAAGRGLQLLFYSVGIGQISSEVPQNLSASRPQDRQFILSSKKLLLSDSGFYLCAWSRQGAGTEAFFGQGTRLTVV.

V gene TRBV5-1 combines with J gene TRBJ2-7, with 10 bases matching TRBD2. Germline lookup yields CDR1 SGHRS and CDR2 YFSETQ. V shed 0 bases and J 4 bases; nucleotides not matched to a gene: 7. There are 16 residues in the CDR3. CDR3 in DNA: TGCGCCAGCAGCTTGGGGATAGCGGGAGGATCGTACGAGCAGTACTTC. Translating it yields CASSLGIAGGSYEQYF.